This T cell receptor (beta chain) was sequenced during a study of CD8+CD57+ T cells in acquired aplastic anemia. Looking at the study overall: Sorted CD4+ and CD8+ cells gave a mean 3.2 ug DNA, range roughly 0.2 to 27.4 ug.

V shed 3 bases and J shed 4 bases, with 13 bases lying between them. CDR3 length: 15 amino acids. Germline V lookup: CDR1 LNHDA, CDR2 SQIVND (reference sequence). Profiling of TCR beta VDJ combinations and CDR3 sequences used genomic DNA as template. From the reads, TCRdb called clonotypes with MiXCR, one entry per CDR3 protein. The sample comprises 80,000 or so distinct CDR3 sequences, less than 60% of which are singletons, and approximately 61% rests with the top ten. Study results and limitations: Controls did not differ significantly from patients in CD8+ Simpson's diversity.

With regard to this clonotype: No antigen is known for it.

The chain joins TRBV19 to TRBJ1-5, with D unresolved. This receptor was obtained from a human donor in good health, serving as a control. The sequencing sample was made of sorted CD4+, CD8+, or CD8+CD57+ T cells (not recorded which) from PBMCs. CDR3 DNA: TGTGCCAGTAGTATCACCGGGTTAGGGAATCAGCCCCAGCATTTT. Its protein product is CASSITGLGNQPQHF.